The rows below give T cell receptor beta chains drawn from one sample of a study of T cells expressing NK-cell markers. TCRdb re-called the 5' RACE reads, yielding one record per CDR3 amino acid sequence without DNA. Its table records approximately 460,000 distinct CDR3 sequences. Sequencing used blood T cells: a sorted CD56 or NKG2C T cell subset, CD4+ or CD8+ T cells, or bulk PBMC T cells (not recorded which). The receptors shown here come from a woman between 18 and 70 years old in good health. CDR3s include the opening cysteine and the closing phenylalanine or tryptophan.

CDR3 protein: CASSLVPGANTEAFF
V gene: TRBV5-1
J gene: TRBJ1-1

CDR3 protein: CASSVAARGGDTQYF
V gene: TRBV9
J gene: TRBJ2-3

CDR3 protein: CAITGSPTDTQYF
V gene: TRBV10-3
J gene: TRBJ2-3

CDR3 protein: CASSPPTRSTQYF
V gene: TRBV25-1
J gene: TRBJ2-3

CDR3 protein: CATSDLGGDTQYF
V gene: TRBV24-1
J gene: TRBJ2-3

CDR3 protein: CSANDPTNEKLFF
V gene: TRBV20-1
J gene: TRBJ1-4

CDR3 protein: CSVAGGREDYEQYF
V gene: TRBV29-1
J gene: TRBJ2-7

CDR3 protein: CASSFGTSYNEQFF
V gene: TRBV12-3/TRBV12-4
J gene: TRBJ2-1

CDR3 protein: CASSQAEGMNTEAFF
V gene: TRBV4-1
J gene: TRBJ1-1

CDR3 protein: CASSQGSARPSTDTQYF
V gene: TRBV4-3
J gene: TRBJ2-3

CDR3 protein: CASSLLAGSSYNEQFF
V gene: TRBV4-3
J gene: TRBJ2-1

CDR3 protein: CASSLVQGTTNEKLFF
V gene: TRBV7-2
J gene: TRBJ1-4

CDR3 protein: CASSLSWGVSTEAFF
V gene: TRBV7-2
J gene: TRBJ1-1

CDR3 protein: CASSLRQGFSWAEAFF
V gene: TRBV7-2
J gene: TRBJ1-1

CDR3 protein: CASSLGQSANYGYTF
V gene: TRBV7-2
J gene: TRBJ1-2

CDR3 protein: CASSSGGANEADTQYF
V gene: TRBV9
J gene: TRBJ2-3

CDR3 protein: CASSKDRARTDTQYF
V gene: TRBV5-1
J gene: TRBJ2-3

CDR3 protein: CASSLTGGYQPQHF
V gene: TRBV6-1
J gene: TRBJ1-5

CDR3 protein: CASSYSGSLPFF
V gene: TRBV6-2/TRBV6-3
J gene: TRBJ2-1

CDR3 protein: CATSGERYNEQFF
V gene: TRBV19
J gene: TRBJ2-1

CDR3 protein: CSVADGSNYGYTF
V gene: TRBV29-1
J gene: TRBJ1-2

CDR3 protein: CASSISGLAGPEQYF
V gene: TRBV9
J gene: TRBJ2-7

CDR3 protein: CASSLAGGFNEKLFF
V gene: TRBV7-2
J gene: TRBJ1-4

CDR3 protein: CSALWGGHYGYTF
V gene: TRBV20-1
J gene: TRBJ1-2

CDR3 protein: CATSVGSGSPYNEQFF
V gene: TRBV24-1
J gene: TRBJ2-1

CDR3 protein: CASSPHTGAGEAFF
V gene: TRBV6-1
J gene: TRBJ1-1